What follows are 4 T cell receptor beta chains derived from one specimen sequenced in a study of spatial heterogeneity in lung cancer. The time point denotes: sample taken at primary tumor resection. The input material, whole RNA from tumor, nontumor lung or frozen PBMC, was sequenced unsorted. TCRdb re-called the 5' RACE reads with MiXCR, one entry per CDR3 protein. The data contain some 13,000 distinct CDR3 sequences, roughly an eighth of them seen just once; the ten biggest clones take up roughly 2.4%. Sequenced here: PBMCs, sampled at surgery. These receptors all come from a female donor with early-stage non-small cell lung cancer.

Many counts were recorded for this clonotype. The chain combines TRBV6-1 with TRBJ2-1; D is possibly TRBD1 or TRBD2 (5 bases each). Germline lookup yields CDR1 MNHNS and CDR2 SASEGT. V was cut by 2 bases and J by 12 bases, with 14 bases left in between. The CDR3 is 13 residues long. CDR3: CASSEIGAAGQFF. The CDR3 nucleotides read TGTGCCAGCAGTGAAATCGGGGCGGCGGGGCAGTTCTTC.

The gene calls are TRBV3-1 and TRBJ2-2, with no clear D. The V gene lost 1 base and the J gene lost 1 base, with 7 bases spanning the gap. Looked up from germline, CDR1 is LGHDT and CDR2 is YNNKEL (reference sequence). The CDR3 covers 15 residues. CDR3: CASSQGYGNTGELFF. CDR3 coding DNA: TGTGCCAGCAGCCAAGGATACGGGAACACCGGGGAGCTGTTTTTT. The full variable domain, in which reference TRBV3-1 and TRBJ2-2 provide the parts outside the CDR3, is DTAVSQTPKYLVTQMGNDKSIKCEQNLGHDTMYWYKQDSKKFLKIMFSYNNKELIINETVPNRFSPKSPDKAHLNLHINSLELGDSAVYFCASSQGYGNTGELFFGEGSRLTVL.

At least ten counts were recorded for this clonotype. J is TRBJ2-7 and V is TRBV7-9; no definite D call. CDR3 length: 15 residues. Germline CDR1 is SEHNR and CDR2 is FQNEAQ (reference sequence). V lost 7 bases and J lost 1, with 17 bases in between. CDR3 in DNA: TGTGCCAGCAACCCAAGCGCGGTTGGGTCCTACGAGCAGTACTTC. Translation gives CASNPSAVGSYEQYF.

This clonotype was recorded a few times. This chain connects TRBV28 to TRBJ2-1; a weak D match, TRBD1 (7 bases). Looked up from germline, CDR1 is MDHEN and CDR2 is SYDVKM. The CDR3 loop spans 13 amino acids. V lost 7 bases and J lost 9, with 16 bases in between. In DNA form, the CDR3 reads TGTGCCAGCATCCAAGGGCAGGGGGGTGAGCAGTTCTTC. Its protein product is CASIQGQGGEQFF.